The T cell receptor (beta chain) under discussion was sequenced for a study of blood T cells in healthy people across ages. It was with a sample-barcoded 5' primer and a J-beta primer mix that a second PCR of about 7 to 12 cycles was run. A single record per CDR3 protein comes from TCRdb applying MiXCR to the 5' RACE reads. The table records over a million distinct CDR3 sequences, less than 50% of them present only once. This clonotype was found a few times. Germline CDR1 LGHDT, CDR2 YNNKEL (reference sequence). V was clipped by 0 bases and J by 0 bases, with 9 bases between them. This CDR3 is 17 amino acids long.

This receptor was identified in a woman aged 55-69 years in good health. The sample was blood. The gene calls are TRBV3-1 and TRBJ1-6; D call uncertain. This chain's CDR3 is CASSQDQADSYNSPLHF. CDR3 DNA: TGTGCCAGCAGCCAAGATCAGGCTGACTCCTATAATTCACCCCTCCACTTT.